The sequence of this T cell receptor beta chain was determined in a study of T cell responses to AZD1222 COVID-19 vaccine. The CDR3 has 14 amino acids. Germline assignment: CDR1 SGDLS and CDR2 YYNGEE. Of note for this clone: The antigen is unknown. The junction departs from the called germline gene at one end, perhaps through a read error.

Regarding the study as a whole: Nearly half of unique spike-specific TCRs reportedly avoided B.1.351 and B.1.1.7 mutated regions. Just 5 to 7 AZD1222 recipients were seropositive at baseline. The breadth and depth of Spike-specific TCRs increased once two AZD1222 doses had been given. Females made up more of the donors, who were largely white British, and clonal diversity may have come out too low.

Only in-frame clones appear in the TCRdb table, and some are missing; sequencing was by immunoSEQ multiplex PCR. The sample contains about 97,000 clones, around 89% of which appear only once. The starting material was peripheral blood, obtained on day 0 of AZD1222 vaccination. The clonotype was recovered from an adult in good health. The rearrangement links TRBV9 to TRBJ1-5, with a tentative D call TRBD1 (6 bases). DNA of the CDR3: TGTGCCCGCAGCGTAGGGGGGGGGAATCAGCCCCAGCATTTT. It translates to CARSVGGGNQPQHF.